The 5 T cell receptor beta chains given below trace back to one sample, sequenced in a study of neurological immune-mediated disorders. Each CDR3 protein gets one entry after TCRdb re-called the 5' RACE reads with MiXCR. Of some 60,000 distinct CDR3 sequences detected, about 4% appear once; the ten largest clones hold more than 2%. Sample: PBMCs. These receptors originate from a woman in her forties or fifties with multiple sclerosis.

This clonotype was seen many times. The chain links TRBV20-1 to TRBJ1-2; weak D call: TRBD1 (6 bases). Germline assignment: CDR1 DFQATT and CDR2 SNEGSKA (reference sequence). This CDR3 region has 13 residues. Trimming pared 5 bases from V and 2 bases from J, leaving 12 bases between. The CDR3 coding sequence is TGCAGTGCTCCAAGGGGGGGGAACTATGGCTACACCTTC. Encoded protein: CSAPRGGNYGYTF.

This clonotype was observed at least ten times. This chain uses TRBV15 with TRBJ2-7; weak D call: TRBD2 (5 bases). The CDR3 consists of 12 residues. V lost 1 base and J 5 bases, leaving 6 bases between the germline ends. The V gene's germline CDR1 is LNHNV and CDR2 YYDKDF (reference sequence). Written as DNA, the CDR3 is TGTGCCACCAGCAGAGTCGGGGACGAGCAGTACTTC. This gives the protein CATSRVGDEQYF.

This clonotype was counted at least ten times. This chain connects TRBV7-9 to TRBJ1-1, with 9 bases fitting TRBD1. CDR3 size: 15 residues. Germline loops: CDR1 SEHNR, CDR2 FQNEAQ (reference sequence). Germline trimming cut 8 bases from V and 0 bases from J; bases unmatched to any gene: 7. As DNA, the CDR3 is TGTGCCAGCGGCGACAGGGGGATGATGAACACTGAAGCTTTCTTT. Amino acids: CASGDRGMMNTEAFF.

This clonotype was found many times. CDR3 DNA: TGTGCCAGCAGTTTAATTCGCCCTACGAACACCGGGGAGCTGTTTTTT. Amino acids: CASSLIRPTNTGELFF. The chain recombines TRBV12-3 or TRBV12-4 with TRBJ2-2; D remains unclear. V lost 2 bases and J lost 0, with 10 bases in between. The CDR3 sequence is 16 residues long.

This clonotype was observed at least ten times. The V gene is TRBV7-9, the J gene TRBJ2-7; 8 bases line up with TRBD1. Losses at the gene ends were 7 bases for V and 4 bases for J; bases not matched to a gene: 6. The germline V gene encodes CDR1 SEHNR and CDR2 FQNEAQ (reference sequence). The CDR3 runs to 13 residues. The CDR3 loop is CASTRTGLYEQYF. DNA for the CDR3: TGTGCCAGCACCCGGACAGGGCTGTACGAGCAGTACTTC.